A selection of T cell receptor beta chains follows, all from one sample in a study of control samples from healthy donors and cancer patients. Data came from immunoSEQ multiplex PCR; TCRdb stores just in-frame clones and leaves some out. The sample gives 90,000 to 120,000 clones, almost 85% of which show up once; approximately 7% is in the top ten. Input material: blood. All receptors derive from a man between 18 and 29 years old in good health. The CDR3 runs from the conserved cysteine through the conserved F or W. The size of a clone is reported for some rows only, either as once, few or many, or as a class for expanded clones.

CDR3aa,abundance,v_gene,j_gene
CASRGDSNYGYTF,.,TRBV12-3/TRBV12-4,TRBJ1-2
CASRSTTGNQETQYF,.,TRBV11-2,TRBJ2-5
CATSDPPRGDLNEQFF,.,TRBV24-1,TRBJ2-1
CASSQDPQGGEKLFF,.,TRBV4-2,TRBJ1-4
CASSSTGVNDRQPQHF,.,TRBV5-8,TRBJ1-5
CASSSGFGYTF,few,TRBV5-6,TRBJ1-2
CASRVAGTDTQYF,.,TRBV2,TRBJ2-3
CASSFLTTGELFF,.,TRBV12-3/TRBV12-4,TRBJ2-2
CASSFPGDRVYGYTF,.,TRBV7-9,TRBJ1-2
CASSSGQKYNEQFF,.,TRBV5-4,TRBJ2-1
CASSLFGDGGTEAFF,.,TRBV5-6,TRBJ1-1
CAISEFGTGNEKLFF,.,TRBV10-3,TRBJ1-4
CASRPRDRAPGELFF,.,TRBV7-3,TRBJ2-2
CASRTNTEAFF,.,TRBV6-5,TRBJ1-1
CASSFSRGGYGYTF,.,TRBV7-8,TRBJ1-2
CASRQSYNSPLHF,.,TRBV2,TRBJ1-6
CASSTWRNTEAFF,.,TRBV6-5,TRBJ1-1
CATSSLAGSPNTGELFF,.,TRBV24-1,TRBJ2-2
CASSSTPDTQYF,.,TRBV27,TRBJ2-3
CASRRAGLAGHNEQFF,.,TRBV27,TRBJ2-1
CSVGGLYTEAFF,.,TRBV29-1,TRBJ1-1
CASSYSAFTDTQYF,.,TRBV6-6,TRBJ2-3
CASSSGTASQETQYF,.,TRBV5-4,TRBJ2-5
CASSFLNQPQHF,.,TRBV7-8,TRBJ1-5
CASLRWGGPRNEQFF,.,TRBV5-4,TRBJ2-1
CASSSRQGLNYGYTF,once,TRBV9,TRBJ1-2
CASRGGNYEQYF,once,TRBV28,TRBJ2-7
CASSPDRASYEQYF,.,TRBV11-1,TRBJ2-7
CASSLGSQTSRENSPLHF,.,TRBV5-1,TRBJ1-6
CASSSLQGRGMANEKLFF,once,TRBV19,TRBJ1-4
CAWSAGGSRSPYQPQHF,.,TRBV30,TRBJ1-5
CASAISGVYEQYF,once,TRBV7-2,TRBJ2-7
CASSQDPLGDEKLFF,.,TRBV14,TRBJ1-4
CASSLPDRYGGASRETQYF,once,TRBV7-2,TRBJ2-5
CASSQVLPAGGGDTQYF,.,TRBV14,TRBJ2-3
CAIRGQAVNYGYTF,.,TRBV10-3,TRBJ1-2
CASSPWGSGGAADTQYF,.,TRBV28,TRBJ2-3
CASSFSGLRNEQFF,.,TRBV5-4,TRBJ2-1
CASSYGGDTEAFF,.,TRBV6-6,TRBJ1-1
CASSQTVTYEQYF,few,TRBV4-1,TRBJ2-7
CASSLGHTDTQYF,.,TRBV12-3/TRBV12-4,TRBJ2-3
CASKRTGSSYEQYF,.,TRBV6-5,TRBJ2-7
CASSPITSDTEAFF,.,TRBV7-9,TRBJ1-1
CASSSSRSPAFF,.,TRBV6-6,TRBJ1-1
CASSSPRSGGLSGNTIYF,.,TRBV7-2,TRBJ1-3